This T cell receptor (beta chain) emerged from a study of cytomegalovirus exposure and HLA in healthy donors (dated by TCRdb to about 2017). Study-level background: According to a later analysis, one platform produced both the 110 or so validation repertoires and the 730 or so repertoires of the first cohort. The study was designed to test whether signatures of past pathogen exposure could be identified by cataloging public T cell receptors. Along with the roughly 670-subject first cohort, a separate validation cohort of roughly 110 different subjects was used. The study combined high-throughput TCR immunosequencing, statistical association of individual TCRs with disease status, and machine learning to predict cytomegalovirus infection status. General study outcomes and caveats: All 120 or so repertoires were used to score co-occurrence in the validation cohort in a later analysis, because that analysis had no HLA typing for the cohort. The authors suggested that the approach could potentially be extended to other disease states and immunological phenotypes. A few of the identified cytomegalovirus-associated TCR beta chains were confirmed in vitro to be specific for cytomegalovirus antigens. Cytomegalovirus status was reported to be diagnosed by the classifier with high specificity and sensitivity in both the original and validation cohorts. Most TCR sequences were observed very rarely across donors, whereas some public TCRs were present in many individuals. Subsequent analysis determined that TCRs grouped into clusters in the first cohort also showed a tendency toward co-occurrence across the 90 to 150 validation repertoires, and 85% to 95% of cluster scores exceeded 0. In the study, 150 to 200 TCR beta chains were listed as associated with cytomegalovirus.

Libraries were constructed by the immunoSEQ multiplex PCR assay. Regarding the original processing steps: To diagnose cytomegalovirus status from the catalog of TCR beta chain sequences, a statistical classification framework was built. What TCRdb holds here is the immuneACCESS table cut down to in-frame rearrangements. Part of the clones is not present; checked against another copy, under half of the missing clones reflect an unresolved V gene, and the others are unexplained. The V and J calls and clone size come from that table; D and trimming were worked out from the DNA. In this sample the table shows about 130,000 clones, under 90% of which occur a single time. Around 3.5% of the sample is held by the ten biggest clonotypes. Separate from the roughly 660-subject first cohort, the validation cohort of about 110 subjects was the group to which the donors belonged. Based on the germline V gene, the CDR1 and CDR2 sequences are SGHDT and YYEEEE. Including the terminal cysteine and phenylalanine, the CDR3 comprises 16 residues. Only the CDR3 DNA stays, 48 bases, in frame from base 1. V trim: 4 bases; J trim: 3 bases; unmatched bases: 9.

In the case of this clone: This receptor's antigen is unknown. No base-level quality is on record; no much larger clone is a single base apart.

The chain joins TRBV5-6 to TRBJ2-2; TRBD1 aligns with 7 central bases. The sequencing sample was made of PBMCs. The source is a man aged 25-45 years in good health and CMV-seronegative. The DNA sequence is given as TGTGCCAGCAGCATGCAAGGACAGGTATACACCGGGGAGCTGTTTTTT. Its coded protein is CASSMQGQVYTGELFF.